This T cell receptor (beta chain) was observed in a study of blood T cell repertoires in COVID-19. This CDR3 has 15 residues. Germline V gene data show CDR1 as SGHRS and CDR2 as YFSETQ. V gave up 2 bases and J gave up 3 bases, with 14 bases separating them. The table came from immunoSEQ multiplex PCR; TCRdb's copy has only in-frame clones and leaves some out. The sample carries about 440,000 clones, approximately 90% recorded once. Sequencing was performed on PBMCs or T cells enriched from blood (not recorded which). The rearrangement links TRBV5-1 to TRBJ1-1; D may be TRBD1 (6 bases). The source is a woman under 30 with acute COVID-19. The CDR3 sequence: CASSLLSRGDTEAFF. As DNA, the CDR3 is TGCGCCAGCAGCTTATTATCCAGGGGAGACACTGAAGCTTTCTTT.